This is a list of T cell receptor beta chains from one sample in a study of tumor-infiltrating lymphocytes in primary liver carcinoma. TCRdb analysed the multiplex PCR reads with MiXCR anew, one entry per CDR3 protein. The repertoire holds about 100,000 distinct CDR3 sequences, with roughly 69% as singletons. The material sequenced was liver tumor tissue from sampling region 5. These receptors were collected from a woman aged 55-70 years with primary liver carcinoma and hepatitis B virus infection. The CDR3 runs from the conserved cysteine through the conserved F or W. D genes are given only for firm matches. Size tells how often a clone was seen (once, few, many) or the class of an expanded clone, and some rows leave it out.

CDR3nt: TGCGCCAGCAGCTTAGGAAACACCGGGGAGCGGTTTTTT; CDR3aa: CASSLGNTGERFF; abundance: -; d_gene: -; j_gene: TRBJ2-2; v_gene: TRBV5-1
CDR3nt: TGTGCCGGCAGTTCAGGTTCTAGCGGGAGGTCGTCCTACAATGAGCAGTTCTTC; CDR3aa: CAGSSGSSGRSSYNEQFF; abundance: -; d_gene: TRBD2; j_gene: TRBJ2-1; v_gene: TRBV12-3/TRBV12-4
CDR3nt: TGCAACGGCGTCGGCAATCACAGAGAAGCTTTCTTT; CDR3aa: CNGVGNHREAFF; abundance: -; d_gene: -; j_gene: TRBJ1-1; v_gene: TRBV29-1
CDR3nt: TGTGCCAGCATCCCTAACATGGGGCTCAGCTCCTACGAGCAGTACTTC; CDR3aa: CASIPNMGLSSYEQYF; abundance: -; d_gene: -; j_gene: TRBJ2-7; v_gene: TRBV5-6
CDR3nt: TGTGCCAGCAGTTTCGGAGGGGGGACGGACTACACCTTC; CDR3aa: CASSFGGGTDYTF; abundance: -; d_gene: -; j_gene: TRBJ1-2; v_gene: TRBV28
CDR3nt: TGTGCCAGCAGCTCTCCGAGTGGAGGCCGCTACGAGCAGTACTTC; CDR3aa: CASSSPSGGRYEQYF; abundance: medium-sized; d_gene: -; j_gene: TRBJ2-7; v_gene: TRBV11-2
CDR3nt: TGTGCCAGTACCCATGACAGAGTTACTGAAGCTTTCTTT; CDR3aa: CASTHDRVTEAFF; abundance: -; d_gene: -; j_gene: TRBJ1-1; v_gene: TRBV11-3
CDR3nt: TGCGCCAGCAGCCCCTCCTTACTAGCGGGAGTCCAGAGCGATGAGCAGTTCTTC; CDR3aa: CASSPSLLAGVQSDEQFF; abundance: few; d_gene: TRBD2; j_gene: TRBJ2-1; v_gene: TRBV5-1
CDR3nt: TGTACCAGCAGCTTAGTTGGCGGGATTGGCACGAATACGCAGTATTTT; CDR3aa: CTSSLVGGIGTNTQYF; abundance: -; d_gene: -; j_gene: TRBJ2-3; v_gene: TRBV11-2
CDR3nt: TGTGCCAGCAGTCGGACTAGCGGGAGTTCCTACGAGCAGTACTTC; CDR3aa: CASSRTSGSSYEQYF; abundance: many; d_gene: TRBD2; j_gene: TRBJ2-7; v_gene: TRBV6-6
CDR3nt: TGTGCCAGCAGGCAAAACGGGACAGCGGCTGAAAAACTATTTTTT; CDR3aa: CASRQNGTAAEKLFF; abundance: -; d_gene: TRBD1; j_gene: TRBJ1-4; v_gene: TRBV4-2
CDR3nt: TGTGCCACCAGTGACTCAGCGGGAGGCTCCTACAATGAGCAGTTCTTC; CDR3aa: CATSDSAGGSYNEQFF; abundance: -; d_gene: TRBD2; j_gene: TRBJ2-1; v_gene: TRBV24-1
CDR3nt: TGTGCCAGTAACCCCTATGGCGGGAGAACACAAGAGACACAGTACTTC; CDR3aa: CASNPYGGRTQETQYF; abundance: -; d_gene: TRBD2; j_gene: TRBJ2-5; v_gene: TRBV11-2
CDR3nt: TGCAGCGTTGCAGGGACTAGTGTGAAGTATGAGCAGTTCTTC; CDR3aa: CSVAGTSVKYEQFF; abundance: -; d_gene: TRBD2; j_gene: TRBJ2-1; v_gene: TRBV29-1
CDR3nt: TGTACCAGTAGTCTTACCGGGACGGGGAATTCACCCCTCCACTTT; CDR3aa: CTSSLTGTGNSPLHF; abundance: -; d_gene: -; j_gene: TRBJ1-6; v_gene: TRBV6-5
CDR3nt: TGTGCCGGCAGTTACTCAAGGACGGAAAGCTCCTACGAGCAGTACTTC; CDR3aa: CAGSYSRTESSYEQYF; abundance: -; d_gene: -; j_gene: TRBJ2-7; v_gene: TRBV6-2/TRBV6-3
CDR3nt: TGCGCCAACAGCTTGGGGAACACTGAAGCTTTCTTT; CDR3aa: CANSLGNTEAFF; abundance: -; d_gene: -; j_gene: TRBJ1-1; v_gene: TRBV5-1
CDR3nt: TGTGCCAGCGGTGATCGGTCCCCAAAGCTTTCCGGGGAGCTGTTTTTT; CDR3aa: CASGDRSPKLSGELFF; abundance: -; d_gene: -; j_gene: TRBJ2-2; v_gene: TRBV28
CDR3nt: TGCGCCAGCAGCTTGTCGACAGGCACAGAGACCCAGTATTTC; CDR3aa: CASSLSTGTETQYF; abundance: -; d_gene: -; j_gene: TRBJ2-5; v_gene: TRBV5-1
CDR3nt: TGTGCCAGCAGCCGAAAACTAGCGCGGGAAGGTGACACCGGGGAGCTGTTTTTT; CDR3aa: CASSRKLAREGDTGELFF; abundance: few; d_gene: TRBD2; j_gene: TRBJ2-2; v_gene: TRBV5-5
CDR3nt: TGTGCCAGCACGACACCCAGGACACCCCAAGAGACCCAGCACTTC; CDR3aa: CASTTPRTPQETQHF; abundance: -; d_gene: -; j_gene: TRBJ2-5; v_gene: TRBV6-2/TRBV6-3
CDR3nt: TGCAGTGCTAGTAATGTTCTGGGACAGGGTGGGAACACCGGGGAGCTGTTTTTT; CDR3aa: CSASNVLGQGGNTGELFF; abundance: few; d_gene: TRBD1; j_gene: TRBJ2-2; v_gene: TRBV20-1
CDR3nt: TGTACCAACGGTGCCGGGGGCTACAATGAGCAGTTCTTC; CDR3aa: CTNGAGGYNEQFF; abundance: -; d_gene: -; j_gene: TRBJ2-1; v_gene: TRBV11-3
CDR3nt: TGTGCCAGCAGCCCGGGCCCCATGAACACTGAAGCTTTCTTT; CDR3aa: CASSPGPMNTEAFF; abundance: -; d_gene: -; j_gene: TRBJ1-1; v_gene: TRBV6-4
CDR3nt: TGTGCCAGCACCCACGAGGGGAGGGGTGAGTGGTCCTTC; CDR3aa: CASTHEGRGEWSF; abundance: -; d_gene: TRBD2; j_gene: TRBJ2-1; v_gene: TRBV6-6
CDR3nt: TGTACCAGCAGATTAAACCCAACGCGAGTAGCGGGAGGGCATGAGACCCAGTACTTC; CDR3aa: CTSRLNPTRVAGGHETQYF; abundance: -; d_gene: TRBD2; j_gene: TRBJ2-5; v_gene: TRBV6-1
CDR3nt: TGCGTCAACAGTACCATAGGGGGCACTGAAGCTTTCTTT; CDR3aa: CVNSTIGGTEAFF; abundance: -; d_gene: -; j_gene: TRBJ1-1; v_gene: TRBV10-2
CDR3nt: TGTGCCATCGGGGGTTGGCTAGCGGGAGGAGCGACCTACGAGCAGTACTTC; CDR3aa: CAIGGWLAGGATYEQYF; abundance: -; d_gene: TRBD2; j_gene: TRBJ2-7; v_gene: TRBV10-3
CDR3nt: TGCAGTGCTAGAGCCCCCTCAGGGTACAATGGGCAGTTCTTC; CDR3aa: CSARAPSGYNGQFF; abundance: -; d_gene: -; j_gene: TRBJ2-1; v_gene: TRBV20-1